What follows are 2 T cell receptor beta chains derived from one specimen sequenced in a study of vaccination and CD4 T cells after COVID-19. These receptors' antigens are unknown. At the Johns Hopkins FTIC core, DNA taken from cultured CD4+ T cells was sequenced by way of the Oncomine TCR Beta short-read assay. Via MiXCR, TCRdb re-called the PCR reads, giving one row per CDR3 protein. Of roughly 20,000 distinct CDR3 sequences listed, approximately 70% are singletons. Treatment reported: approximately 9-day PBMC culture with coronavirus spike peptide pools or control peptides (ViraFEST assay). The sample taken for sequencing was CD4+ T cells from blood, cultured in vitro. Receptor source: a human donor who had recovered from COVID-19.

This clonotype occurred a few times. The chain links TRBV28 to TRBJ1-5; a possible D gene is TRBD1 (5 bases). The CDR3 runs 14 residues. Trimming pared 6 bases from V and 2 bases from J, leaving 11 bases between. Germline assignment: CDR1 MDHEN and CDR2 SYDVKM. The CDR3 DNA is TGTGCCAGCAGAGGGACCAGGGGCAATCAGCCCCAGCATTTT. Protein: CASRGTRGNQPQHF.

The chain recombines TRBV20-1 with TRBJ1-1; 11 positions match TRBD1. CDR3 length equals 15 residues. Losses at the gene ends were 5 bases for V and 4 bases for J; bases not matched to a gene: 9. Germline V gene data show CDR1 as DFQATT and CDR2 as SNEGSKA (reference sequence). The CDR3 nucleotides are TGCAGTGCTTCCTGGACAGGGGGCTATACCACTGAAGCTTTCTTT. Translated, it gives CSASWTGGYTTEAFF.